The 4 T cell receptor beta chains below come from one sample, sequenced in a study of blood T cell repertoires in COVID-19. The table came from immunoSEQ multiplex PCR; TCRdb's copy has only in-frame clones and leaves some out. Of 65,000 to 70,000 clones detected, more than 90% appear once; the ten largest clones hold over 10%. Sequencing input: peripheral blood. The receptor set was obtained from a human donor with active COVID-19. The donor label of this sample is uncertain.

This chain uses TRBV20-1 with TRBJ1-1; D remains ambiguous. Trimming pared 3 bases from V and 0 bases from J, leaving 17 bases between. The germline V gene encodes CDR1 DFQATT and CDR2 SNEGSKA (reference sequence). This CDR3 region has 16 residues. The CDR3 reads CSASSGSSVMNTEAFF. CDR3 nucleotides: TGCAGTGCTAGTTCAGGTAGTTCAGTAATGAACACTGAAGCTTTCTTT.

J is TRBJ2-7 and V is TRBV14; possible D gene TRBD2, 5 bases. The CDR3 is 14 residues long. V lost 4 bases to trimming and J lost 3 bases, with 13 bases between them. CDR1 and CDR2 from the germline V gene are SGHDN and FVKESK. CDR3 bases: TGTGCCAGCAGCCCCCAAAGCGGTTTCTACGAGCAGTACTTC. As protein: CASSPQSGFYEQYF.

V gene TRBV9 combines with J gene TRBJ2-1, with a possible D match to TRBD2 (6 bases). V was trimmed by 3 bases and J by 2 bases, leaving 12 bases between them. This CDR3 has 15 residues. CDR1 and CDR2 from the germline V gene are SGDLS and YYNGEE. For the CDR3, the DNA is TGTGCCAGCAGCGCCAGCGGGTCTACCTACAATGAGCAGTTCTTC. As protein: CASSASGSTYNEQFF. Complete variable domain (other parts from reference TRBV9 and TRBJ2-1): DSGVTQTPKHLITATGQRVTLRCSPRSGDLSVYWYQQSLDQGLQFLIQYYNGEERAKGNILERFSAQQFPDLHSELNLSSLELGDSALYFCASSASGSTYNEQFFGPGTRLTVL.

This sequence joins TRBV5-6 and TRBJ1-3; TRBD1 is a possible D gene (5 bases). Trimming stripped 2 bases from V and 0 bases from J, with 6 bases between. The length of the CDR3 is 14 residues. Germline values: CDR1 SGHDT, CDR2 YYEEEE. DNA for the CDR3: TGTGCCAGCAGCTTCACAGGCTCTGGAAACACCATATATTTT. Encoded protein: CASSFTGSGNTIYF.